This TCR beta chain stems from a study of glioma-infiltrating T cells after dendritic cell vaccination. Study outcomes and limitations: Few patients contributed both blood and tumor specimens.

To note about this clone: Its antigen is undetermined.

Time point: after dendritic cell vaccination, including at tumor progression/relapse. PBMC sampling occurred before vaccination, two weeks after the third dose, and at progression. Germline V gene data show CDR1 as SNHLY and CDR2 as FYNNEI. The CDR3 is 15 residues long. Trimming left V 8 bases short and J 5 bases short, with 19 bases between. Amplification used 60 V beta primers and 13 J beta primers. The data were produced by immunoSEQ multiplex PCR, yet TCRdb's version contains in-frame clones alone and is incomplete. The sample gives around 92,000 clones, about 85% of which show up once; approximately 5.4% is in the top ten.

The V call is TRBV2, the J call TRBJ1-3, with D unclear. The receptor's source is a human donor with glioblastoma. The sequences come from blood, collected after dendritic cell vaccination. For the CDR3, the DNA is TGTGCCAGCGGAGCCGCAGAACCCCCTAGAAACACCATATATTTT. It codes for CASGAAEPPRNTIYF.